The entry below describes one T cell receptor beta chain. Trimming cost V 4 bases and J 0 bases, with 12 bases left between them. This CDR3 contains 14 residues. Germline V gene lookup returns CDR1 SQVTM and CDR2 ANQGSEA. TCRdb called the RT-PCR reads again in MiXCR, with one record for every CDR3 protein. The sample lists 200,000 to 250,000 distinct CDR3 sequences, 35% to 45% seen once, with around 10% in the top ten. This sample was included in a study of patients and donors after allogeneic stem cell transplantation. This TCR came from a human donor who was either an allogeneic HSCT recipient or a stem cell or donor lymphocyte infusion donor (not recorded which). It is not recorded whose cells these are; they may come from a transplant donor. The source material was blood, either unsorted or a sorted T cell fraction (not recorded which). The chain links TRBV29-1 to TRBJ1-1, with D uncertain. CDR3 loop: CSVVQTLMNTEAFF. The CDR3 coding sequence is TGCAGCGTTGTACAGACCCTCATGAACACTGAAGCTTTCTTT.